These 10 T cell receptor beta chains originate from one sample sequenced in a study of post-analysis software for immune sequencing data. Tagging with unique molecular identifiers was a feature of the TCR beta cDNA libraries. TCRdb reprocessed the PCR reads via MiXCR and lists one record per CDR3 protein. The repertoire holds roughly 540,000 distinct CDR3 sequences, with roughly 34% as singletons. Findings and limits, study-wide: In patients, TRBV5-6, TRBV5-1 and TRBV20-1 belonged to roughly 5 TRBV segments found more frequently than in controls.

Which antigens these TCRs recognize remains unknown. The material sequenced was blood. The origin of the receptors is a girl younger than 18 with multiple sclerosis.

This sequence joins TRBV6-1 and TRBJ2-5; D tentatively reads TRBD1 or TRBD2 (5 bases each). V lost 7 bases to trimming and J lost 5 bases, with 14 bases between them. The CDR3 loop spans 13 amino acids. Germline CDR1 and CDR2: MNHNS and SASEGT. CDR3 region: CASNFRGTETQYF. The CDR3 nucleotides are TGTGCCAGCAATTTCCGGGGCACGGAGACCCAGTACTTC.

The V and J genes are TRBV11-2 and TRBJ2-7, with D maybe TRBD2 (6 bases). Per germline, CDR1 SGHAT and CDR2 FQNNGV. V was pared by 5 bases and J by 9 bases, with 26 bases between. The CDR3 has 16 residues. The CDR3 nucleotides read TGTGCCAGCAGCCCCAGGAGGGACCGTTGGAATTATGGGCAGTACTTC. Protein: CASSPRRDRWNYGQYF.

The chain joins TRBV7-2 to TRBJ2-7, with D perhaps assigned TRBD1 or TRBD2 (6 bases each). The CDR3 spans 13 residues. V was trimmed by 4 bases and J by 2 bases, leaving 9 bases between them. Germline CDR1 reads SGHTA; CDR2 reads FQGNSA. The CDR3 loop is CASSWGATYEQYF. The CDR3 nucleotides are TGTGCCAGCAGCTGGGGGGCGACCTACGAGCAGTACTTC.

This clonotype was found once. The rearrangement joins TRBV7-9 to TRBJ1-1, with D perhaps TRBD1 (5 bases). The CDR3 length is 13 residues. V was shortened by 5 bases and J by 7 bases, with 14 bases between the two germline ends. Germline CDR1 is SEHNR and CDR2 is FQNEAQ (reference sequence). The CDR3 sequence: CASSPLGVIEAFF. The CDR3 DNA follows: TGTGCCAGCAGCCCCCTGGGGGTAATTGAAGCTTTCTTT.

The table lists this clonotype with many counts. DNA of the CDR3: TGTGCCAGCAGTTCCCACCCGGGACTGCAACTAGGGGGCTACACCTTC. This translates into CASSSHPGLQLGGYTF. The J gene is TRBJ1-2, the V gene TRBV27; maybe TRBD1 (5 bases). Germline CDR1 reads MNHEY; CDR2 reads SMNVEV (reference sequence). This CDR3 comprises 16 residues. V gave up 4 bases and J gave up 8 bases, with 23 bases separating them.

The CDR3 protein is CSGSSPTVRTDTQYF. The CDR3 coding sequence is TGCAGTGGGTCCAGCCCAACCGTGCGCACAGATACGCAGTATTTT. The chain combines TRBV20-1 with TRBJ2-3; D is undetermined. CDR1 is DFQATT and CDR2 is SNEGSKA in the germline V gene (reference sequence). The CDR3 is 15 residues long. V gave up 7 bases and J gave up 1 base, with 18 bases separating them.

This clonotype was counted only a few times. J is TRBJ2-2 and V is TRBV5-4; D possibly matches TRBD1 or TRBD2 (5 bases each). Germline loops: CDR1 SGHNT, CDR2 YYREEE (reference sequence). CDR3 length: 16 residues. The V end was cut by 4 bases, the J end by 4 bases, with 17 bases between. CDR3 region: CASSRGSGRSTGELFF. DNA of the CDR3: TGTGCCAGCAGCCGGGGCTCGGGACGGAGCACCGGGGAGCTGTTTTTT.

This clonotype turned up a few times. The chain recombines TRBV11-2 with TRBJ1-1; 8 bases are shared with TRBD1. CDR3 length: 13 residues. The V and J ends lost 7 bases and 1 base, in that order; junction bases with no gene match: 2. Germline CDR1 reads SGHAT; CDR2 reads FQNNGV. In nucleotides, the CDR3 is TGTGCCAGCAACGACAGGGGGAACACTGAAGCTTTCTTT. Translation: CASNDRGNTEAFF.

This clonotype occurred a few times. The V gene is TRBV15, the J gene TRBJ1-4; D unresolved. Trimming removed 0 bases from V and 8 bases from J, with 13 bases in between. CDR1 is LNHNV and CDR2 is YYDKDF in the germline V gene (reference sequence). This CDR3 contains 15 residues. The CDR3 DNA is TGTGCCACCAGCAGAGATCGGAGGGCGGGCGAAAAACTGTTTTTT. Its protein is CATSRDRRAGEKLFF. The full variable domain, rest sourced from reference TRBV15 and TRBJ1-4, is DAMVIQNPRYQVTQFGKPVTLSCSQTLNHNVMYWYQQKSSQAPKLLFHYYDKDFNNEADTPDNFQSRRPNTSFCFLDIRSPGLGDTAMYLCATSRDRRAGEKLFFGSGTQLSVL.

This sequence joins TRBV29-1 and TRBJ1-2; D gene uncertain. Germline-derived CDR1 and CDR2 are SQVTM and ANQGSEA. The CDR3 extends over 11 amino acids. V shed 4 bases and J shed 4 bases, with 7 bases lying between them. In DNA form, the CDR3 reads TGCAGCGTTGGGGGTAGCTATGGCTACACCTTC. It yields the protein CSVGGSYGYTF.